This T cell receptor (beta chain) was obtained from a study of cytomegalovirus exposure and HLA in healthy donors. Trimming cost V 0 bases and J 6 bases; bases outside gene matches: 2. Looked up from germline, CDR1 is SGHRS and CDR2 is YFSETQ. This CDR3 has 15 residues. Using immunoSEQ multiplex PCR, the repertoire was profiled, and TCRdb retains in-frame clones only, with some absent. Among around 150,000 clones listed, approximately 84% were seen once. The sequencing sample was made of PBMCs. The source of this sequence is a man aged 25 to 40 in good health and CMV-seropositive. The V gene is TRBV5-1, the J gene TRBJ2-2; 10 bases map to TRBD1. The DNA for the CDR3 is TGCGCCAGCAGCTTGGGGGGACAGGGGCCCGGGGAGCTGTTTTTT. Protein: CASSLGGQGPGELFF.